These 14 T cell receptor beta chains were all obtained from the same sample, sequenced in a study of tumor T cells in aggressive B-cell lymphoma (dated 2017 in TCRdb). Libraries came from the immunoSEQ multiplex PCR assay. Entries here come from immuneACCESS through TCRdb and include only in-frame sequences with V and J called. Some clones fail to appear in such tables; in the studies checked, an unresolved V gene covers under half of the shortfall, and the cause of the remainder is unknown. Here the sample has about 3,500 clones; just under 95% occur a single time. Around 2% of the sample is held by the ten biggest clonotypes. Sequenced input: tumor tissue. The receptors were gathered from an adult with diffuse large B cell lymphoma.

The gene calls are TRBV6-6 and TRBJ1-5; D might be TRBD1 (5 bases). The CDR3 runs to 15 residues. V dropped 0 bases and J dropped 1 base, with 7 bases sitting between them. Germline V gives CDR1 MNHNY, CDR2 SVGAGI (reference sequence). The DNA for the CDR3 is TGTGCCAGCAGTTACTCGGGGCGGAGCAATCAGCCCCAGCATTTT. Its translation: CASSYSGRSNQPQHF.

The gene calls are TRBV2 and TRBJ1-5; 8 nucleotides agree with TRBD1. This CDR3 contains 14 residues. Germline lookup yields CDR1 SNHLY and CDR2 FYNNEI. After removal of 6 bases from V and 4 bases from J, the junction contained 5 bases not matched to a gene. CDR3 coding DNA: TGTGCCAGCAGCGATTGGACAGGGAATCAGCCCCAGCATTTT. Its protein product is CASSDWTGNQPQHF.

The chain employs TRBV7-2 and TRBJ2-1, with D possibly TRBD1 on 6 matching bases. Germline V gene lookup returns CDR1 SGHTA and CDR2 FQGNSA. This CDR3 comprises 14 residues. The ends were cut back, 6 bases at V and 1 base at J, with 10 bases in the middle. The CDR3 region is CASSLGGSYNEQFF. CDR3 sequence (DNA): TGTGCCAGCAGTCTAGGGGGTTCCTACAATGAGCAGTTCTTC.

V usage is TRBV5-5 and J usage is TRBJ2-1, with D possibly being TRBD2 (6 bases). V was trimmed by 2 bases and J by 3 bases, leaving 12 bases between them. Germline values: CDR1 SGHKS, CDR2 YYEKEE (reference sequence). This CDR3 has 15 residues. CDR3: CASSFSTSRYNEQFF. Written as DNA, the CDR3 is TGTGCCAGCAGCTTCTCTACTAGCCGCTACAATGAGCAGTTCTTC. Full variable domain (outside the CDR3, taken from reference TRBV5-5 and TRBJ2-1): DAGVTQSPTHLIKTRGQQVTLRCSPISGHKSVSWYQQVLGQGPQFIFQYYEKEERGRGNFPDRFSARQFPNYSSELNVNALLLGDSALYLCASSFSTSRYNEQFFGPGTRLTVL.

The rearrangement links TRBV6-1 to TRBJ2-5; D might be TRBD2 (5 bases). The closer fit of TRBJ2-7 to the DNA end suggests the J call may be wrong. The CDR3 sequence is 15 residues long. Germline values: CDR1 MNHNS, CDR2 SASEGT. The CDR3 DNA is TGTGCCAGCAGTGAATTTGAGGGTCGGACCTACGAGCAGTACTTC. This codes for CASSEFEGRTYEQYF.

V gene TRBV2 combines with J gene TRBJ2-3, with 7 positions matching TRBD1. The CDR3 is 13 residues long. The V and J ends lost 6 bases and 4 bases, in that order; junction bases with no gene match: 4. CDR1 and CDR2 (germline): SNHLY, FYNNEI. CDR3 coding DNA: TGTGCCAGCAGGACGACAGGGTCAGATACGCAGTATTTT. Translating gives CASRTTGSDTQYF. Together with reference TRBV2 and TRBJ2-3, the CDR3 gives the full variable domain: EPEVTQTPSHQVTQMGQEVILRCVPISNHLYFYWYRQILGQKVEFLVSFYNNEISEKSEIFDDQFSVERPDGSNFTLKIRSTKLEDSAMYFCASRTTGSDTQYFGPGTRLTVL.

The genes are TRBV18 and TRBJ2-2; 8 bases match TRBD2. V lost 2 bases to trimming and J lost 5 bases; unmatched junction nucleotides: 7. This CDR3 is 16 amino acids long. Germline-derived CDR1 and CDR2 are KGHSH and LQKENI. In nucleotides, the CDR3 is TGTGCCAGCTCACCATTCGAGACTAGCGAGACCGGGGAGCTGTTTTTT. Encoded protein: CASSPFETSETGELFF. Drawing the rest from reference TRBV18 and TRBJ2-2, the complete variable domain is NAGVMQNPRHLVRRRGQEARLRCSPMKGHSHVYWYRQLPEEGLKFMVYLQKENIIDESGMPKERFSAEFPKEGPSILRIQQVVRGDSAAYFCASSPFETSETGELFFGEGSRLTVL.

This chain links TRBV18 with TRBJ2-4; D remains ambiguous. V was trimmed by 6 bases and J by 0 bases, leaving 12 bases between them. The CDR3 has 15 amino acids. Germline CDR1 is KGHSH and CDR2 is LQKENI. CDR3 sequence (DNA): TGTGCCAGCTCCCCTCTCAATAGAGCCAAAAACATTCAGTACTTC. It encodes CASSPLNRAKNIQYF. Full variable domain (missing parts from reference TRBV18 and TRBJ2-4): NAGVMQNPRHLVRRRGQEARLRCSPMKGHSHVYWYRQLPEEGLKFMVYLQKENIIDESGMPKERFSAEFPKEGPSILRIQQVVRGDSAAYFCASSPLNRAKNIQYFGAGTRLSVL.

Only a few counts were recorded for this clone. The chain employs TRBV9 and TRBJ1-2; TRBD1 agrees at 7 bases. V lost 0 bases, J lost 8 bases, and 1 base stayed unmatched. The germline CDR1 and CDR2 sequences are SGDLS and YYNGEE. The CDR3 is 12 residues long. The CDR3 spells CASSVDRGGYTF. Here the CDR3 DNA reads TGTGCCAGCAGCGTAGACAGGGGAGGCTACACCTTC.

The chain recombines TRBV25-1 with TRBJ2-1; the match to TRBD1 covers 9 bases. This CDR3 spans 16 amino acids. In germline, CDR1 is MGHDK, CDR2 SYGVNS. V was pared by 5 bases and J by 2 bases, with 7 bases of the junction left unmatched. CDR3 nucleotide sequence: TGTGCCAGCAGTCCTCTTGGGGACAGGGCCTACAATGAGCAGTTCTTC. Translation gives CASSPLGDRAYNEQFF. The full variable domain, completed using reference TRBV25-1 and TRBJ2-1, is EADIYQTPRYLVIGTGKKITLECSQTMGHDKMYWYQQDPGMELHLIHYSYGVNSTEKGDLSSESTVSRIRTEHFPLTLESARPSHTSQYLCASSPLGDRAYNEQFFGPGTRLTVL.

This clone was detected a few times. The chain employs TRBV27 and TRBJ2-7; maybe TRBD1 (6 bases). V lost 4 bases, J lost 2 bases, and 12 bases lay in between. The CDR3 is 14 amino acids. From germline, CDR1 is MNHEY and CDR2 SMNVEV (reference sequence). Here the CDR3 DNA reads TGTGCCAGCAGTTCAGACAGGATGGCCTACGAGCAGTACTTC. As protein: CASSSDRMAYEQYF.

The CDR3 spells CASSYFGTFEETQYF. The CDR3 DNA follows: TGTGCCAGCAGTTACTTCGGGACTTTTGAAGAGACCCAGTACTTC. This chain links TRBV6-5 with TRBJ2-5, with a weak D call TRBD2 (6 bases). V was clipped by 1 base and J by 3 bases, with 12 bases between them. The germline V gene encodes CDR1 MNHEY and CDR2 SVGAGI. This CDR3 comprises 15 residues.

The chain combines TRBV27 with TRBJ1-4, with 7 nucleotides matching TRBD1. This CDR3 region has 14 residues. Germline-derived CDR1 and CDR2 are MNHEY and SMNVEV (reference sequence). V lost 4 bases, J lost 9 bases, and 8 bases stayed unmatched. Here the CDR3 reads CASSSSDRVQKLFF. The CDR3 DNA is TGTGCCAGCAGTTCATCAGACAGGGTTCAAAAACTGTTTTTT. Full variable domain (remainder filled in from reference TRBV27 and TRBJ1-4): EAQVTQNPRYLITVTGKKLTVTCSQNMNHEYMSWYRQDPGLGLRQIYYSMNVEVTDKGDVPEGYKVSRKEKRNFPLILESPSPNQTSLYFCASSSSDRVQKLFFGSGTQLSVL.

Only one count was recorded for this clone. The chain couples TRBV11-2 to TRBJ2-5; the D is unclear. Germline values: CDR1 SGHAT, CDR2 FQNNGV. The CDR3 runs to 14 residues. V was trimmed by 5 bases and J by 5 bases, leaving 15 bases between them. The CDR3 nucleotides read TGTGCCAGCAGCCCCGCAGGTTCATGGGAGACCCAGTACTTC. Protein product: CASSPAGSWETQYF.